The 18 T cell receptor beta chains below all came from one sample that was sequenced in a study of tumor and adjacent non-tumor tissue in lung cancer. A modified ARM-PCR protocol with three rounds of nested PCR amplified TCRbeta. TCRdb ran MiXCR on the multiplex PCR reads and lists one entry per CDR3 protein. The table lists approximately 66,000 distinct CDR3 sequences, around 61% of them singletons. No cell sorting was done before RNA was extracted from the tissue. Distant lung tissue was collected more than 3 cm away from the tumor edge. What was sequenced was distant non-tumor lung tissue. The receptors here all came from a man between 65 and 85 years old with non-small cell lung cancer.

This clonotype has more than one count but fewer than ten. A read error is likely, as this CDR3 ends without the conserved phenylalanine or tryptophan. V usage is TRBV29-1 and J usage is TRBJ2-5; TRBD1 matches 7 bases. There are 12 residues in the CDR3. V lost 7 bases and J lost 9; bases outside the gene matches: 11. The germline V gene encodes CDR1 SQVTM and CDR2 ANQGSEA. The CDR3 DNA follows: TGCAGCGGTAGACAGGGCCCCGGGGCCCAGTACTTA. This sequence encodes CSGRQGPGAQYL.

V and J are TRBV20-1 and TRBJ1-1; TRBD1 agrees at 7 bases. Germline V gene data show CDR1 as DFQATT and CDR2 as SNEGSKA (reference sequence). The CDR3 has 13 residues. J gave up 4 bases and V 7 bases, and 9 bases lay outside the gene matches. In DNA form, the CDR3 reads TGCAGTGTTTCCCAGGGGGTTGGCACTGAAGCTTTCTTT. It encodes CSVSQGVGTEAFF.

This chain uses TRBV13 with TRBJ1-3, with D tentatively TRBD1 (6 bases). The CDR3 is made up of 17 amino acids. The ends were cut back, 4 bases at V and 2 bases at J, with 18 bases in the middle. Looked up from germline, CDR1 is PRHDT and CDR2 is FYEKMQ (reference sequence). The chain's CDR3 is CASSSGGTPGAGNTIYF. CDR3 sequence (DNA): TGTGCCAGCAGCTCGGGAGGGACACCGGGCGCTGGAAACACCATATATTTT. Filled out from reference TRBV13 and TRBJ1-3, the complete variable domain reads AAGVIQSPRHLIKEKRETATLKCYPIPRHDTVYWYQQGPGQDPQFLISFYEKMQSDKGSIPDRFSAQQFSDYHSELNMSSLELGDSALYFCASSSGGTPGAGNTIYFGEGSWLTVV.

This clonotype was detected a few times. A much larger clone is a single base away; this may be a read error. As the CDR3 is not closed by the conserved phenylalanine or tryptophan, this likely results from a read error. V and J are TRBV29-1 and TRBJ1-3; D remains ambiguous. Germline assignment: CDR1 SQVTM and CDR2 ANQGSEA. V dropped 6 bases and J dropped 4 bases, with 10 bases sitting between them. The CDR3 covers 12 residues. The CDR3 region is CSVALQGNTIYS. In DNA, the CDR3 is TGCAGCGTGGCCTTACAAGGAAACACCATATATTCT.

This clonotype was found a few times. The junction shows a germline mismatch at one end, possibly a read error. The V call is TRBV11-2, the J call TRBJ2-7; 8 bases match TRBD1. CDR1 and CDR2 from the germline V gene are SGHAT and FQNNGV. The CDR3 spans 17 residues. CDR3 sequence reads: CVSSPSNYQDRVHEQYF. The CDR3 nucleotides are TGTGTCAGCAGCCCATCGAATTACCAGGACAGGGTCCACGAGCAGTACTTC.

Turning to this clonotype: Given a much more abundant clone one base away, this may be a read error. The chain uses TRBV30 and TRBJ1-5; D is uncertain. The CDR3 is made up of 12 amino acids. The V end was cut by 2 bases, the J end by 9 bases, with 11 bases between. The V gene's germline CDR1 is GTSNPN and CDR2 SVGIG (reference sequence). The CDR3 DNA reads as TGTGCCTGGAGTACATGGGGTCTGCCCCAGCATTTT. Amino acid sequence: CAWSTWGLPQHF.

On this clonotype itself: Germline is not matched at one junction end, which may reflect a read error. The chain couples TRBV11-2 to TRBJ2-2; D is perhaps TRBD2 (6 bases). The germline V gene has CDR1 SGHAT and CDR2 FQNNGV. The CDR3 consists of 16 residues. The CDR3 bases are TGTGCTAGCATCCCGAGCGGCGGGGTGAACACCGGGGAGCTGTTTTTT. Its translation: CASIPSGGVNTGELFF.

This clonotype came up a few times. A much larger clone lies one base from this, so it may be a read error. This chain links TRBV6-2 or TRBV6-3 with TRBJ2-4; TRBD2 agrees at 12 bases. CDR3 length: 18 amino acids. CDR1 and CDR2 (germline): MNHEY, SVGEGT. The J segment lost 3 bases and the V segment lost 10 bases, leaving 16 bases of the junction unmatched. Written as DNA, the CDR3 is TGTGCCAACTGGGGCCCTCTAGCGGGGGGGCTAGGCAAAAACATTCAGTACTTC. It specifies CANWGPLAGGLGKNIQYF.

This clonotype was found a few times. The chain employs TRBV20-1 and TRBJ2-3, with TRBD2 identical over 7 bases. This CDR3 has 17 amino acids. The trim removed 1 base at V and 1 base at J, leaving 11 bases unmatched. The germline V gene encodes CDR1 DFQATT and CDR2 SNEGSKA (reference sequence). The CDR3 DNA sequence: TGCAGTGCTAGAGTGGGGGGGAGGGCCCCTCGCACAGATACGCAGTATTTT. Amino acids: CSARVGGRAPRTDTQYF.

This clonotype has ten or more counts. V usage is TRBV7-9 and J usage is TRBJ1-1, with no clear D. There are 12 residues in the CDR3. Per germline, CDR1 SEHNR and CDR2 FQNEAQ (reference sequence). The ends were cut back, 4 bases at V and 9 bases at J, with 12 bases in the middle. The CDR3 loop is CASSSDGFQAFF. CDR3 sequence (DNA): TGTGCCAGCAGCTCTGACGGGTTTCAAGCTTTCTTT.

On this clonotype: Relative to the germline gene, one junction end is altered; a read error may explain this. The rearrangement joins TRBV11-1 to TRBJ2-7; TRBD2 agrees at 8 bases. CDR3 length equals 16 residues. CDR1 is SGHAT, CDR2 FQDESV, per germline (reference sequence). The CDR3 sequence: CASSLGPLADSYEHYF. CDR3 DNA sequence: TGTGCCAGCAGCTTAGGGCCACTAGCGGACTCCTACGAGCATTACTTC.

This clonotype occurred once. A read error may produce the germline difference seen at one junction end. J is TRBJ2-5 and V is TRBV11-2, with 8 bases aligning to TRBD1. Germline V gives CDR1 SGHAT, CDR2 FQNNGV. The CDR3 has 16 residues. The CDR3 loop is CASGLVDRGSRETQYF. In nucleotides, the CDR3 is TGTGCCAGCGGCTTAGTCGACAGGGGATCGAGAGAGACCCAGTACTTC.

This chain connects TRBV10-3 to TRBJ2-7, with D maybe TRBD1 (6 bases). The CDR3 length is 12 residues. Germline V lookup: CDR1 ENHRY, CDR2 SYGVKD. The germline V and J ends were trimmed by 10 bases and 10 bases, with 20 bases remaining between them. Here the CDR3 DNA reads TGTGCCACCGGGACATGGGTCTGCGAACAGTACTTC. Its translation: CATGTWVCEQYF.

Comment on this clonotype: It may be a read error: a sequence one base away is much more abundant. The chain has TRBV28 and TRBJ2-5; a weak D match, TRBD1 (5 bases). CDR1 is MDHEN and CDR2 is SYDVKM in the germline V gene. The CDR3 totals 14 residues. CDR3 residues: CVSSFPGYGETQYF. CDR3 bases: TGTGTCAGCAGTTTCCCAGGGTACGGGGAGACCCAGTACTTC. The whole variable domain, filled in from reference TRBV28 and TRBJ2-5, reads DVKVTQSSRYLVKRTGEKVFLECVQDMDHENMFWYRQDPGLGLRLIYFSYDVKMKEKGDIPEGYSVSREKKERFSLILESASTNQTSMYLCVSSFPGYGETQYFGPGTRLLVL.

This clonotype was seen more than once but under ten times. This sequence joins TRBV20-1 and TRBJ2-7; D is unclear. The CDR3 runs to 14 residues. With 3 bases removed from V and 0 bases from J, the gap between germline ends came to 12 bases. Germline V gene sequence: CDR1 DFQATT, CDR2 SNEGSKA (reference sequence). The CDR3 sequence: CSASRCGSSYEQYF. As DNA, the CDR3 is TGCAGTGCTAGTCGTTGCGGAAGCTCCTACGAGCAGTACTTC.

As regards this clonotype: A read error is possible here, since a much larger clone lies one base away. The chain links TRBV4-1 to TRBJ2-2, with D tentatively TRBD2 (6 bases). The CDR3 sequence is 17 residues long. Germline V lookup: CDR1 MGHRA, CDR2 YSYEKL. V lost 0 bases and J 0 bases, leaving 11 bases between the germline ends. The CDR3 loop is CASSQDRTGANTGELFF. CDR3 nucleotides: TGCGCCAGCAGCCAAGATAGAACGGGAGCGAACACCGGGGAGCTGTTTTTT.

This clonotype came up many times. The J gene is TRBJ2-2, the V gene TRBV10-1; 11 nucleotides align to TRBD2. The CDR3 contains 16 residues. CDR1 is WNHNN, CDR2 SYGVQD, per germline (reference sequence). V lost 5 bases, J lost 8 bases, and 10 bases stayed unmatched. The CDR3 nucleotides are TGCGCCAGCAGTTCTAGAACCACTAGCGGGAGTGGGGAGCTGTTTTTT. It encodes CASSSRTTSGSGELFF.

The chain recombines TRBV2 with TRBJ1-1, with D possibly TRBD1 on 5 matching bases. Germline CDR1 reads SNHLY; CDR2 reads FYNNEI. The length of the CDR3 is 13 residues. The ends were cut back, 5 bases at V and 0 bases at J, with 7 bases in the middle. The CDR3 is CASSQDMNTEAFF. The CDR3 region has the DNA TGTGCCAGCAGTCAGGACATGAACACTGAAGCTTTCTTT. The full variable domain, its missing parts supplied by reference TRBV2 and TRBJ1-1, is EPEVTQTPSHQVTQMGQEVILRCVPISNHLYFYWYRQILGQKVEFLVSFYNNEISEKSEIFDDQFSVERPDGSNFTLKIRSTKLEDSAMYFCASSQDMNTEAFFGQGTRLTVV.